This note documents a single T cell receptor beta chain sequence. Its matching antigen is unknown. Trimming took off 3 bases at V and 5 bases at J, with 23 bases between the two ends. The CDR3 sequence is 17 residues long. The V gene's germline CDR1 is SGHRS and CDR2 YFSETQ. The data were taken from a study of tumor-infiltrating lymphocytes in localized non-small cell lung cancer. Study at large: From each patient, both tumor and uninvolved lung, non-adjacent to tumor, were sampled.

Study observations and caveats: Available tissue quantity limited TCR sequencing to a patient subset.

The table came from immunoSEQ multiplex PCR; TCRdb's copy has only in-frame clones and leaves some out. The sample shows roughly 6,800 clones, 55% to 75% of them seen only once. The TCR was taken from a human donor with non-small cell lung cancer. The chain carries TRBV5-1 and TRBJ2-5; possibly TRBD1 for D (6 bases). The specimen sequenced was uninvolved lung tissue not adjacent to the tumor. CDR3 DNA: TGCGCCAGCAGCTCGAGACCCGTACAGGGTGATGTGGAGACCCAGTACTTC. The encoded protein is CASSSRPVQGDVETQYF.